This T cell receptor (beta chain) stems from a study of CD8 T cells in Susac syndrome. Sequencing of TCR beta was carried out in blood CD8+ and CD4+ T cells. Matching for age and sex applied to the controls, who were healthy donors. Random hexamers served to reverse transcribe about 0.45 to 1 ug RNA. The TCR beta CDR3 was amplified by immunoSEQ multiplex PCR across 54 Vbeta, 13 Jbeta. A single record per CDR3 protein comes from TCRdb applying MiXCR to the immunoSEQ multiplex PCR reads. The sample has approximately 150,000 distinct CDR3 sequences; around 95% are singletons. As for this clonotype: What it recognizes is unknown.

Study conclusions and caveats: The relatively small number of individuals in the TCR sequencing and HLA analysis was acknowledged by the study.

CDR1 and CDR2 from the germline V gene are KGHSH and LQKENI. CDR3 length: 16 residues. V was trimmed by 0 bases and J by 3 bases, leaving 15 bases between them. V usage is TRBV18 and J usage is TRBJ2-7, with no clear D. The sequencing sample was made of CD4+ T cells from PBMCs. The source is a human donor in good health. As DNA, the CDR3 is TGTGCCAGCTCACCACCGGGGTCACGGAGTCTCTACGAGCAGTACTTC. Translation gives CASSPPGSRSLYEQYF.